This T cell receptor beta chain is from a study of T cells after yellow fever vaccination. Study context: Libraries from low-cell-number fractions were prepared with the SMART-Seq v4 Ultra Low Input RNA kit.

In this sample, this clonotype turned up a few times. With 6 bases clipped from V and 2 bases from J, the junction kept 10 bases outside the gene matches. CDR1 is MNHEY, CDR2 SVGEGT, per germline. This CDR3 spans 17 amino acids. The TCR cDNA carried a universal primer site and UMIs from 5'RACE template switching. TCRdb independently ran MiXCR on the 5' RACE reads; one entry per CDR3 protein. The sample carries a few hundred thousand distinct CDR3 sequences, roughly 8% recorded once. The sequence derives from a man aged 18 to 30 who received the YFV17D yellow fever vaccine. The sequenced sample was PBMCs, obtained roughly 47 days after the first yellow fever vaccination. The gene calls are TRBV6-2 or TRBV6-3 and TRBJ2-5; TRBD2 aligns across 12 bases. CDR3 bases: TGTGCCAGCAGAACTACTCTCCTAGCGGGGGGGCAAGAGACCCAGTACTTC. It translates to CASRTTLLAGGQETQYF.